The 29 T cell receptor beta chains below all came from one sample that was sequenced in a study of PD-1 blockade in classical Hodgkin lymphoma. The table came from immunoSEQ multiplex PCR; TCRdb's copy has only in-frame clones and leaves some out. The sample lists about 30,000 clones, around 88% occurring once. All patients relapsed after autologous stem cell transplantation, and brentuximab vedotin exposure varied. The CD8+ T cells came from thawed PBMCs through magnetic negative selection. The sample was CD8+ T cells from blood, taken at baseline. All receptors come from a human donor with classical Hodgkin lymphoma.

The gene calls are TRBV7-3 and TRBJ1-4, with 8 bases fitting TRBD1. Germline CDR1 reads SGHTA; CDR2 reads FQGTGA. V lost 5 bases to trimming and J lost 8 bases; unmatched junction nucleotides: 16. The CDR3 contains 17 residues. The CDR3 nucleotides read TGTGCCAGCAGCCCCTCCCGCGACGGACAGGGACAGGAAAAACTGTTTTTT. Translated, it gives CASSPSRDGQGQEKLFF.

This chain joins TRBV5-8 and TRBJ2-7; D is undetermined. The CDR3 covers 12 residues. Per the germline V gene, CDR1 is SGHTS and CDR2 is YDEGEE. Trimming took 4 bases from V and 2 from J, leaving 7 bases between them. The CDR3 nucleotides are TGTGCCAGCAGCCCCGTGGCCTACGAGCAGTACTTC. Translating it yields CASSPVAYEQYF.

This rearrangement joins TRBV29-1 to TRBJ1-1, with TRBD1 as a possible D gene (5 bases). Per the germline V gene, CDR1 is SQVTM and CDR2 is ANQGSEA. Trimming removed 4 bases at V and 2 bases at J, with 14 bases between. The CDR3 spans 14 residues. CDR3 amino acids: CSVVGESINTEAFF. DNA for the CDR3: TGCAGCGTTGTGGGGGAATCGATAAACACTGAAGCTTTCTTT.

The chain is built from TRBV27 and TRBJ1-1; 9 bases line up with TRBD1. In germline, CDR1 is MNHEY, CDR2 SMNVEV (reference sequence). J was trimmed by 1 base and V by 5 bases; bases with no gene match: 2. The CDR3 loop spans 14 amino acids. The CDR3 here is CASSLGQGNTEAFF. The CDR3 bases are TGTGCCAGCAGTCTGGGACAGGGGAACACTGAAGCTTTCTTT.

This sequence joins TRBV6-6 and TRBJ2-7; perhaps TRBD1 as D (6 bases). V was clipped by 0 bases and J by 2 bases, with 8 bases between them. The CDR3 is 14 amino acids. CDR1 MNHNY and CDR2 SVGAGI come from the germline V gene (reference sequence). CDR3 in amino acids: CASSYSGQTYEQYF. The CDR3 nucleotides read TGTGCCAGCAGTTACTCTGGACAGACCTACGAGCAGTACTTC.

The rearrangement links TRBV28 to TRBJ2-7; no reliable D call. V lost 4 bases, J lost 13 bases, and 23 bases lay in between. Per germline, CDR1 MDHEN and CDR2 SYDVKM. The CDR3 spans 14 residues. In DNA form, the CDR3 reads TGTGCCAGCAGTTCGGCCTCTACATCTTTCATAGGTTACTTC. Its translation is CASSSASTSFIGYF.

This clone was detected only once. This rearrangement joins TRBV27 to TRBJ1-2; 8 bases line up with TRBD1. Germline V gives CDR1 MNHEY, CDR2 SMNVEV (reference sequence). V shed 0 bases and J 3 bases; nucleotides not matched to a gene: 6. The CDR3 has 16 amino acids. The CDR3 DNA reads TGTGCCAGCAGTTTATCTACGGACAGGGAGGACTATGGCTACACCTTC. Translating gives CASSLSTDREDYGYTF.

This rearrangement joins TRBV27 to TRBJ2-3, with TRBD2 identical over 8 bases. The V gene's germline CDR1 is MNHEY and CDR2 SMNVEV (reference sequence). J was trimmed by 4 bases and V by 2 bases; bases with no gene match: 2. The CDR3 covers 14 residues. As DNA, the CDR3 is TGTGCCAGCAGTTTACTGCGGGGGGCAGATACGCAGTATTTT. As protein: CASSLLRGADTQYF.

This chain uses TRBV6-4 with TRBJ1-1, with a weak D call TRBD1 (5 bases). The CDR3 is 14 residues long. Germline CDR1 is MRHNA and CDR2 is SNTAGT. The V end was cut by 6 bases, the J end by 1 base, with 12 bases between. CDR3 protein: CASSTGTTNTEAFF. Here the CDR3 DNA reads TGTGCCAGCAGCACCGGGACTACGAACACTGAAGCTTTCTTT.

The CDR3 DNA sequence: TGTGCCAGCAGTTTAGGTACCGATCAGGGGGAGGTTTCCTACGAGCAGTACTTC. Amino acid sequence: CASSLGTDQGEVSYEQYF. J is TRBJ2-7 and V is TRBV28, with D perhaps matching TRBD1 (7 bases). The CDR3 contains 18 residues. The germline CDR1 and CDR2 sequences are MDHEN and SYDVKM. Trimming stripped 2 bases from V and 1 base from J, with 21 bases between.

Written as DNA, the CDR3 is TGTGCCAGCAGCCAAAGGAGGGACAGGGTATTGGGTTATAGCAATCAGCCCCAGCATTTT. This codes for CASSQRRDRVLGYSNQPQHF. This chain links TRBV21-1 with TRBJ1-5; the table's D call TRBD1 went unverified against the DNA. TRBV21-1 is listed as a pseudogene. This CDR3 has 20 residues.

The genes are TRBV14 and TRBJ1-2; TRBD1 might be the D (6 bases). The CDR3 loop spans 14 amino acids. Trimming removed 1 base at V and 7 bases at J, with 13 bases between. CDR1 and CDR2 from the germline V gene are SGHDN and FVKESK. The chain's CDR3 is CASSQATGTAGYTF. In DNA form, the CDR3 reads TGTGCCAGCAGCCAAGCCACAGGGACCGCTGGCTACACCTTC. The whole variable domain, filled in from reference TRBV14 and TRBJ1-2, reads EAGVTQFPSHSVIEKGQTVTLRCDPISGHDNLYWYRRVMGKEIKFLLHFVKESKQDESGMPNNRFLAERTGGTYSTLKVQPAELEDSGVYFCASSQATGTAGYTFGSGTRLTVV.

This chain joins TRBV2 and TRBJ1-2; TRBD1 matches 8 bases. After removal of 8 bases from V and 3 bases from J, the junction contained 17 bases not matched to a gene. This CDR3 is built from 17 residues. The germline CDR1 and CDR2 sequences are SNHLY and FYNNEI. The chain's CDR3 is CASETGDQDLSHYGYTF. CDR3 in DNA: TGTGCCAGCGAGACAGGGGATCAGGACCTTAGCCACTATGGCTACACCTTC. Using reference TRBV2 and TRBJ1-2 for the parts outside the CDR3, the full variable domain is EPEVTQTPSHQVTQMGQEVILRCVPISNHLYFYWYRQILGQKVEFLVSFYNNEISEKSEIFDDQFSVERPDGSNFTLKIRSTKLEDSAMYFCASETGDQDLSHYGYTFGSGTRLTVV.

The CDR3 sequence is CASSPSVTEAFF. The CDR3, as DNA: TGTGCCAGCAGCCCGAGTGTCACTGAAGCTTTCTTT. The chain links TRBV9 to TRBJ1-1; unclear D gene. CDR1 is SGDLS, CDR2 YYNGEE, per germline. CDR3 length: 12 amino acids. V was shortened by 4 bases and J by 4 bases, with 8 bases between the two germline ends.

The gene calls are TRBV5-5 and TRBJ2-1; D is possibly TRBD1 or TRBD2 (5 bases each). CDR3 length: 12 residues. Deletions cut 1 base from V and 7 bases from J, with 6 bases between. In germline, CDR1 is SGHKS, CDR2 YYEKEE (reference sequence). The CDR3 DNA reads as TGTGCCAGCAGCTTGTGGGGGAATGAGCAGTTCTTC. Amino acids: CASSLWGNEQFF.

The chain links TRBV10-2 to TRBJ2-3, with TRBD2 as a possible D gene (5 bases). Trimming cost V 4 bases and J 7 bases, with 24 bases left between them. CDR1 and CDR2 from the germline V gene are WSHSY and SAAADI. The CDR3 totals 17 residues. CDR3 bases: TGCGCCAGCAGTGGGCCCCAGAGGGCGGTCGTCGGGTATACGCAGTATTTT. It yields the protein CASSGPQRAVVGYTQYF.

This chain links TRBV4-1 with TRBJ2-1, with TRBD2 identical over 8 bases. The CDR3 consists of 14 residues. The germline CDR1 and CDR2 sequences are MGHRA and YSYEKL. Losses at the gene ends were 0 bases for V and 9 bases for J; bases not matched to a gene: 4. CDR3 sequence reads: CASSQDRLAGEQFF. In DNA, the CDR3 is TGCGCCAGCAGCCAAGATCGCCTAGCGGGTGAGCAGTTCTTC.

The chain recombines TRBV30 with TRBJ1-5; the match to TRBD1 covers 8 bases. V gave up 5 bases and J gave up 1 base; unmatched junction bases: 4. The CDR3 contains 14 residues. In germline, CDR1 is GTSNPN, CDR2 SVGIG (reference sequence). The CDR3 loop is CAWAGGESNQPQHF. The DNA of the CDR3 is TGTGCCTGGGCAGGGGGCGAGAGCAATCAGCCCCAGCATTTT.

The chain uses TRBV5-1 and TRBJ1-1; D is unresolved. CDR1 is SGHRS and CDR2 is YFSETQ in the germline V gene. Trimming shortened V by 0 bases and J by 0 bases, and 15 bases separated the two germline ends. The CDR3 runs 17 residues. This chain's CDR3 is CASSLAGLGRVNTEAFF. CDR3 DNA: TGCGCCAGCAGCTTGGCCGGTTTGGGTAGAGTGAACACTGAAGCTTTCTTT.

A single count supports this clone. The chain combines TRBV7-2 with TRBJ1-5, with D uncertain. The length of the CDR3 is 17 residues. Germline V gives CDR1 SGHTA, CDR2 FQGNSA. V lost 3 bases and J 2 bases, leaving 17 bases between the germline ends. CDR3 nucleotides: TGTGCCAGCAGCTTTGGGTCGCCGATTGATGGCAATCAGCCCCAGCATTTT. Translated, it gives CASSFGSPIDGNQPQHF.

The rearrangement joins TRBV27 to TRBJ1-4; D may be TRBD1 (5 bases). Germline V gene lookup returns CDR1 MNHEY and CDR2 SMNVEV (reference sequence). V lost 2 bases and J 7 bases, leaving 20 bases between the germline ends. The CDR3 spans 17 residues. As DNA, the CDR3 is TGTGCCAGCAGTTTAGGTGGGGGGAACAAGGGTCCTGAAAAACTGTTTTTT. It translates to CASSLGGGNKGPEKLFF.

The chain joins TRBV9 to TRBJ2-7; 8 bases match TRBD1. The V segment lost 2 bases and the J segment 2 bases; nucleotides outside the gene matches: 3. The CDR3 sequence is 14 residues long. Germline V gene sequence: CDR1 SGDLS, CDR2 YYNGEE. The CDR3 DNA reads as TGTGCCAGCAGCGTTGGGACAGGAGCCTACGAGCAGTACTTC. It encodes CASSVGTGAYEQYF. Full variable domain (missing parts from reference TRBV9 and TRBJ2-7): DSGVTQTPKHLITATGQRVTLRCSPRSGDLSVYWYQQSLDQGLQFLIQYYNGEERAKGNILERFSAQQFPDLHSELNLSSLELGDSALYFCASSVGTGAYEQYFGPGTRLTVT.

The gene calls are TRBV28 and TRBJ1-4; tentative D call: TRBD1 (6 bases). Germline V gene sequence: CDR1 MDHEN, CDR2 SYDVKM. Trimming pared 3 bases from V and 3 bases from J, leaving 14 bases between. The CDR3 has 16 residues. The CDR3 loop is CASSFGRGWANEKLFF. The CDR3 bases are TGTGCCAGCAGTTTCGGCAGGGGCTGGGCTAATGAAAAACTGTTTTTT.

The rearrangement uses TRBV29-1 and TRBJ1-1; 7 bases line up with TRBD1. The V gene's germline CDR1 is SQVTM and CDR2 ANQGSEA. The V gene end was trimmed by 4 bases and the J gene end by 1 base; junction bases not matched to a gene: 6. This CDR3 has 14 amino acids. CDR3 residues: CSVGRTGSNTEAFF. The CDR3 nucleotides read TGCAGCGTTGGGAGGACAGGCTCGAACACTGAAGCTTTCTTT.

The V call is TRBV13, the J call TRBJ2-5; 15 nucleotides align to TRBD2. Germline V gives CDR1 PRHDT, CDR2 FYEKMQ (reference sequence). The junction had 3 bases not matched to a gene; V was cut back by 5 bases and J by 5 bases. The CDR3 is 15 residues long. CDR3 coding DNA: TGTGCCAGCAGCCCTGGACTAGCGGGAGGGGAGACCCAGTACTTC. It yields the protein CASSPGLAGGETQYF. Looking up the rest from reference TRBV13 and TRBJ2-5 gives the full variable domain: AAGVIQSPRHLIKEKRETATLKCYPIPRHDTVYWYQQGPGQDPQFLISFYEKMQSDKGSIPDRFSAQQFSDYHSELNMSSLELGDSALYFCASSPGLAGGETQYFGPGTRLLVL.

The J gene is TRBJ2-4, the V gene TRBV6-6; D uncertain. The CDR3 contains 16 residues. Trimming took 6 bases from V and 0 from J, leaving 15 bases between them. The germline V gene encodes CDR1 MNHNY and CDR2 SVGAGI (reference sequence). In nucleotides, the CDR3 is TGTGCCAGCAGCCGTTCCTCGCCTGTAGCCAAAAACATTCAGTACTTC. It is translated as CASSRSSPVAKNIQYF.

This sequence joins TRBV19 and TRBJ2-4, with 9 bases that match TRBD1. Germline V CDR1 and CDR2: LNHDA, SQIVND (reference sequence). Unmatched junction bases numbered 2, after V lost 5 bases and J lost 0 bases. The CDR3 extends over 15 amino acids. The CDR3 DNA sequence: TGTGCCAGTAGTCTGACAGGGGGAGCCAAAAACATTCAGTACTTC. Translated, it gives CASSLTGGAKNIQYF.

This clone was counted only a few times. J is TRBJ1-1 and V is TRBV27, with a tentative D call TRBD1 (6 bases). In germline, CDR1 is MNHEY, CDR2 SMNVEV (reference sequence). The CDR3 is made up of 17 amino acids. The ends were cut back, 3 bases at V and 1 base at J, with 18 bases in the middle. The CDR3 loop reads CASSFHPRGGRNTEAFF. CDR3 DNA: TGTGCCAGCAGTTTTCACCCGAGGGGGGGGAGGAACACTGAAGCTTTCTTT.

The V and J genes are TRBV29-1 and TRBJ2-5; D is possibly TRBD1 (6 bases). The CDR3 loop spans 14 amino acids. The V end lost 3 bases, the J end lost 4 bases, and 15 bases lay between the germline ends. CDR1 SQVTM and CDR2 ANQGSEA come from the germline V gene. This CDR3 reads CSVEPDRLGETQYF. The CDR3 DNA reads as TGCAGCGTTGAGCCCGACAGGCTGGGAGAGACCCAGTACTTC. The full variable domain, its missing parts supplied by reference TRBV29-1 and TRBJ2-5, is SAVISQKPSRDICQRGTSLTIQCQVDSQVTMMFWYRQQPGQSLTLIATANQGSEATYESGFVIDKFPISRPNLTFSTLTVSNMSPEDSSIYLCSVEPDRLGETQYFGPGTRLLVL.